Sequencing of this T cell receptor (beta chain) was carried out in a study of shared clonotypes between healthy human individuals. The count of this clone is one. Assay used: immunoSEQ multiplex PCR; TCRdb lists only in-frame clones, some missing. Among approximately 2.5 million clones listed, more than 80% were seen once. CDR1 is LNHNV, CDR2 YYDKDF, per germline (reference sequence). The CDR3 consists of 15 residues. Unmatched junction bases numbered 7, after V lost 6 bases and J lost 5 bases. The chain joins TRBV15 to TRBJ2-5; TRBD1 matches at 12 bases. Material for sequencing was naive CD4+ T cells sorted from blood. Sample subset: CD45RA+ positively selected. This clonotype originated in a man aged 18 to 30 in good health. The CDR3 nucleotides are TGTGCCACCAGTACCGGGACAGGGGGCCGGGAGACCCAGTACTTC. Residues: CATSTGTGGRETQYF.